This T cell receptor (beta chain) emerged from a study of cytomegalovirus exposure and HLA in healthy donors. Whole-study context: Across some 400 genotyped donors, 81% landed in the Caucasian-associated ancestry cluster.

There are 16 residues in the CDR3. Germline CDR1 SNHLY, CDR2 FYNNEI. Unmatched junction bases numbered 4, after V lost 1 base and J lost 4 bases. Both 60 Vbeta primers and 13 Jbeta primers went into the PCR. Profiling relied on immunoSEQ multiplex PCR, and the TCRdb table lists in-frame clones only, not all of them. The table lists about 190,000 clones, 75% to 90% of them singletons. The chain has TRBV2 and TRBJ1-3; TRBD1 matches 10 bases. This receptor was taken from a woman under 30 in good health and CMV-seronegative. Sample: PBMCs. The DNA of the CDR3 is TGTGCCAGCAGTGAAGGGGACAGGGGAAAGGGAAACACCATATATTTT. This encodes CASSEGDRGKGNTIYF.